These T cell receptor beta chains were read from a single sample in a study of shared clonotypes between healthy human individuals. Using immunoSEQ multiplex PCR, the repertoire was profiled, and TCRdb retains in-frame clones only, with some absent. The table shows over 850,000 clones, with roughly 74% occurring only once. The sample taken for sequencing was memory CD4+ T cells from PBMCs. The source is a man between 18 and 35 years old in good health. Some clones in this sample may be carry-over from other donors' samples. CDR3s include the opening cysteine and the closing phenylalanine or tryptophan. The D gene is left open where the match is weak. For some rows the clone size is stated as once, few or many, or as a class when expanded; others skip it.

D gene	clone size	J gene	V gene	CDR3 protein	CDR3 DNA
TRBD2	NA	TRBJ2-7	TRBV11-2	CASSFFPAGGYEQYF	TGTGCCAGCAGCTTCTTTCCAGCGGGAGGCTACGAGCAGTACTTC
NA	NA	TRBJ2-7	TRBV6-6	CASTSGSRAHEQYF	TGTGCCAGCACCTCCGGGAGCAGGGCCCACGAGCAGTACTTC
TRBD1	NA	TRBJ1-2	TRBV7-2	CASSPRTGGGYGYTF	TGTGCCAGCAGCCCGCGGACAGGGGGCGGTTATGGCTACACCTTC
NA	NA	TRBJ1-3	TRBV5-1	CASSLEPSSGNTIYF	TGCGCCAGCAGCTTGGAACCGAGCTCTGGAAACACCATATATTTT
NA	once	TRBJ1-2	TRBV6-1	CASSEAGRSPNYGYTF	TGTGCCAGCAGTGAAGCAGGCCGGAGCCCTAACTATGGCTACACCTTC
NA	NA	TRBJ2-2	TRBV29-1	CSVGPWRGHSNTGELFF	TGCAGCGTGGGCCCTTGGAGGGGGCACTCCAACACCGGGGAGCTGTTTTTT
NA	once	TRBJ1-3	TRBV4-2	CASSQELGRSGSGNTIYF	TGTGCCAGCAGCCAAGAGCTAGGCCGGTCAGGATCTGGAAACACCATATATTTT
NA	NA	TRBJ2-3	TRBV9	CASSVGRGTGTDTQYF	TGTGCCAGCAGCGTAGGGAGGGGCACGGGCACAGATACGCAGTATTTT
NA	once	TRBJ2-7	TRBV4-1	CASSQGVGTYEQYF	TGCGCCAGCAGCCAAGGGGTGGGTACCTACGAGCAGTACTTC
NA	NA	TRBJ1-1	TRBV27	CASSSGRQTTEAFF	TGTGCCAGCAGTAGCGGCAGACAGACTACTGAAGCTTTCTTT
NA	NA	TRBJ2-4	TRBV30	CAWSDQGGGIQYF	TGTGCCTGGAGTGACCAGGGTGGCGGCATTCAGTACTTC
NA	NA	TRBJ2-2	TRBV2	CASSGAKTGELFF	TGTGCCAGCAGTGGGGCTAAGACCGGGGAGCTGTTTTTT
NA	NA	TRBJ1-1	TRBV5-6	CASSLVGGYGTEAFF	TGTGCCAGCAGCTTGGTTGGGGGGTATGGCACTGAAGCTTTCTTT
NA	NA	TRBJ1-6	TRBV2	CASSGGKNNSPLHF	TGTGCCAGCAGTGGGGGGAAGAATAATTCACCCCTCCACTTT
NA	NA	TRBJ1-1	TRBV7-9	CASSLTGNTEAFF	TGTGCCAGCAGCTTAACAGGTAACACTGAAGCTTTCTTT
NA	NA	TRBJ1-3	TRBV9	CASSPSGSAGNTIYF	TGTGCCAGCAGCCCCTCGGGGTCGGCTGGAAACACCATATATTTT
NA	NA	TRBJ2-7	TRBV28	CASGVWGTLYEQYF	TGTGCCAGCGGTGTTTGGGGCACTCTCTACGAGCAGTACTTC
NA	once	TRBJ2-3	TRBV7-8	CASSFVRLGDTQYF	TGTGCCAGCAGCTTCGTGCGTCTTGGAGATACGCAGTATTTT
NA	few	TRBJ2-2	TRBV29-1	CSVGNTGELFF	TGCAGCGTTGGCAACACCGGGGAGCTGTTTTTT
NA	NA	TRBJ1-2	TRBV28	CASTDSAYGYTF	TGTGCCAGCACGGACAGCGCCTATGGCTACACCTTC
TRBD2	NA	TRBJ2-1	TRBV7-3	CASSLNGGRNNEQFF	TGTGCCAGCAGCTTAAACGGCGGGAGGAACAATGAGCAGTTCTTC
NA	NA	TRBJ2-5	TRBV2	CASSYGETQYF	TGTGCCAGCAGTTATGGAGAGACCCAGTACTTC
TRBD1	NA	TRBJ1-4	TRBV18	CASSADRVGNEKLFF	TGTGCCAGCTCAGCCGACAGGGTGGGAAATGAAAAACTGTTTTTT
NA	NA	TRBJ2-5	TRBV28	CASSPRAYGQYF	TGTGCCAGCAGTCCTCGGGCTTATGGGCAGTACTTC
NA	NA	TRBJ1-5	TRBV7-9	CASSLRGPGGLDQPQHF	TGTGCCAGCAGCTTAAGAGGCCCGGGGGGCCTCGATCAGCCCCAGCATTTT
NA	NA	TRBJ2-1	TRBV6-5	CASSYRRAGDEQFF	TGTGCCAGCAGTTATCGAAGAGCTGGAGATGAGCAGTTCTTC
NA	few	TRBJ1-1	TRBV30	CAWTRDRNTEAFF	TGTGCCTGGACAAGGGATCGGAACACTGAAGCTTTCTTT
NA	few	TRBJ2-4	TRBV10-3	CAISTGTSGGLAKNIQYF	TGTGCCATCAGTACCGGGACGAGTGGGGGTTTAGCCAAAAACATTCAGTACTTC
NA	NA	TRBJ2-1	TRBV5-1	CASGPGQSSYNEQFF	TGCGCCAGCGGACCTGGACAGAGCTCCTACAATGAGCAGTTCTTC
NA	once	TRBJ2-5	TRBV28	CASRKTTQETQYF	TGTGCCAGCAGAAAGACTACACAAGAGACCCAGTACTTC
TRBD2	once	TRBJ2-1	TRBV6-1	CAIRTSGRVNNEQFF	TGTGCCATACGGACTAGCGGGAGGGTTAACAATGAGCAGTTCTTC
NA	NA	TRBJ1-1	TRBV29-1	CSVVGGDGTEAFF	TGCAGCGTTGTAGGTGGCGACGGCACTGAAGCTTTCTTT
NA	NA	TRBJ2-7	TRBV5-6	CASSLVRSSYEQYF	TGTGCCAGCAGCTTGGTCCGGAGCTCCTACGAGCAGTACTTC
TRBD2	once	TRBJ2-7	TRBV7-4	CASSPGETDGAQREINEQYF	TGTGCCAGCAGCCCAGGCGAAACAGATGGTGCCCAGCGGGAGATCAACGAGCAGTACTTC
NA	NA	TRBJ1-5	TRBV27	CASSFARGNQPQHF	TGTGCCAGCAGTTTTGCAAGGGGGAATCAGCCCCAGCATTTT
TRBD2	NA	TRBJ2-7	TRBV4-1	CASSQEWSWGGSSYEQYF	TGCGCCAGCAGCCAAGAGTGGAGTTGGGGGGGGAGCTCCTACGAGCAGTACTTC
NA	NA	TRBJ2-1	TRBV28	CASSLALDAGNEQFF	TGTGCCAGCAGTTTGGCCCTGGACGCCGGGAATGAGCAGTTCTTC
NA	NA	TRBJ1-4	TRBV5-1	CASSSRGLGTLATNEKLFF	TGCGCCAGCAGCTCGCGGGGATTAGGGACTTTAGCAACTAATGAAAAACTGTTTTTT
TRBD1	NA	TRBJ1-2	TRBV6-1	CASSSLGTGLYGYTF	TGTGCCAGCAGTTCTCTCGGGACAGGGTTATATGGCTACACCTTC
TRBD2	once	TRBJ2-7	TRBV7-8	CASSIRRGTSTAYPYEQYF	TGTGCCAGCAGCATCAGGAGAGGGACTAGCACAGCGTATCCCTACGAGCAGTACTTC
TRBD2	NA	TRBJ2-7	TRBV6-5	CASSPGLAVPREYF	TGTGCCAGCAGTCCGGGACTAGCAGTCCCACGGGAGTACTTC
TRBD1	few	TRBJ2-7	TRBV18	CASSPRGLDEQYF	TGTGCCAGCTCACCCAGGGGGCTGGACGAGCAGTACTTC
TRBD1	few	TRBJ1-1	TRBV6-5	CASQGTGKNTEAFF	TGTGCCTCGCAAGGGACAGGGAAGAACACTGAAGCTTTCTTT
TRBD1	NA	TRBJ1-1	TRBV25-1	CASRAAKGASTEAFF	TGTGCCAGCAGAGCCGCGAAGGGGGCCTCCACTGAAGCTTTCTTT
NA	NA	TRBJ1-2	TRBV27	CASSSSLNYGYTF	TGTGCCAGCAGTTCGTCCTTGAACTATGGCTACACCTTC
NA	once	TRBJ1-4	TRBV28	CASLAGLDYNEKLFF	TGTGCCAGTTTAGCGGGGTTAGACTATAATGAAAAACTGTTTTTT
TRBD1	NA	TRBJ2-7	TRBV19	CASSWGTGLYEQYF	TGTGCCAGTAGTTGGGGGACAGGGCTTTACGAGCAGTACTTC
NA	many	TRBJ1-1	TRBV6-5	CASTGHTEAFF	TGTGCCTCAACCGGTCACACTGAAGCTTTCTTT
NA	NA	TRBJ2-4	TRBV19	CASSLRENIQYF	TGTGCCAGTAGTCTCAGGGAGAACATTCAGTACTTC
NA	once	TRBJ2-7	TRBV10-3	CAISDVGGLSYEQYF	TGTGCCATCAGTGACGTGGGAGGCCTCTCCTACGAGCAGTACTTC
TRBD2	once	TRBJ2-1	TRBV29-1	CSVAKEGTSTYNEQFF	TGCAGCGTCGCTAAAGAGGGGACTAGCACTTACAATGAGCAGTTCTTC
TRBD2	NA	TRBJ2-2	TRBV7-3	CASSYTSGNAGELFF	TGTGCCAGCAGCTATACTAGCGGGAACGCCGGGGAGCTGTTTTTT
NA	NA	TRBJ2-7	TRBV11-2	CASSPRLTKTYEQYF	TGTGCCAGCAGCCCCCGTTTGACTAAAACCTACGAGCAGTACTTC
TRBD1	NA	TRBJ1-6	TRBV2	CASSANPGQGYSPLHF	TGTGCCAGCAGTGCTAACCCGGGACAGGGTTATTCACCCCTCCACTTT
NA	NA	TRBJ1-2	TRBV28	CASGGGNYGYTF	TGTGCCTCAGGAGGAGGGAACTATGGCTACACCTTC
NA	NA	TRBJ2-2	TRBV6-5	CASRTRGEAGELFF	TGTGCCAGCAGAACTAGGGGGGAGGCCGGGGAGCTGTTTTTT
NA	NA	TRBJ2-4	TRBV29-1	CSVKLAKNIQYF	TGCAGCGTCAAGCTCGCCAAAAACATTCAGTACTTC